The 5 T cell receptor beta chains below all came from one sample that was sequenced in a study of T-cell memory formation after mild COVID-19. TCRdb re-derived calls from the 5' RACE reads in MiXCR, one entry per CDR3 protein. The repertoire consists of roughly 400,000 distinct CDR3 sequences, with approximately 18% occurring once and the leading ten covering under 25%. Sequencing input: PBMCs or a T cell subset sorted from them (not recorded which). These receptors were collected from a man aged 18 to 29 who had mild COVID-19 (a few samples of this study predate the infection). Cell type and time point are not known.

This clonotype has more than one count but fewer than ten. The V and J genes are TRBV12-3 or TRBV12-4 and TRBJ2-1; the match to TRBD2 covers 8 bases. J was trimmed by 10 bases and V by 5 bases; bases with no gene match: 10. This CDR3 contains 14 residues. CDR3 nucleotides: TGTGCCAGCAGTCCCCAGGCGGGGGGATTCGAGCAGTTCTTC. Protein: CASSPQAGGFEQFF.

The rearrangement links TRBV30 to TRBJ2-3, with D maybe TRBD1 (5 bases). Germline CDR1 reads GTSNPN; CDR2 reads SVGIG (reference sequence). This CDR3 is 13 amino acids long. Trimming stripped 5 bases from V and 1 base from J, with 10 bases between. The CDR3 DNA sequence: TGTGCCTGGGGACAAACGGGCACAGATACGCAGTATTTT. This gives the protein CAWGQTGTDTQYF.

The V gene is TRBV2, the J gene TRBJ2-1; D not resolved. The V and J ends lost 4 bases and 6 bases respectively, with 10 bases between them. CDR1 SNHLY and CDR2 FYNNEI come from the germline V gene. CDR3 size: 13 residues. CDR3 in DNA: TGTGCCAGCAGTGCGGCGTGGAGCAATGAGCAGTTCTTC. It codes for CASSAAWSNEQFF.

The chain combines TRBV6-6 with TRBJ2-2, with 8 positions matching TRBD2. The CDR3 loop spans 16 amino acids. Germline values: CDR1 MNHNY, CDR2 SVGAGI (reference sequence). The junction had 10 bases not matched to a gene; V was cut back by 8 bases and J by 2 bases. The CDR3 region is CASGQGLAGNTGELFF. Written as DNA, the CDR3 is TGTGCCAGCGGCCAAGGGCTAGCGGGTAACACCGGGGAGCTGTTTTTT.

This clonotype was picked up many times. In DNA form, the CDR3 reads TGTGCCAGCAGGCCACCGGGACTAGCTGTCGCCGGGGAGCTGTTTTTT. It encodes CASRPPGLAVAGELFF. The V gene is TRBV7-3, the J gene TRBJ2-2; the match to TRBD2 covers 9 bases. Per germline, CDR1 SGHTA and CDR2 FQGTGA. This CDR3 has 16 amino acids. The J segment lost 6 bases and the V segment lost 6 bases, leaving 11 bases of the junction unmatched. Full variable domain (remainder filled in from reference TRBV7-3 and TRBJ2-2): GAGVSQTPSNKVTEKGKYVELRCDPISGHTALYWYRQSLGQGPEFLIYFQGTGAADDSGLPNDRFFAVRPEGSVSTLKIQRTERGDSAVYLCASRPPGLAVAGELFFGEGSRLTVL.